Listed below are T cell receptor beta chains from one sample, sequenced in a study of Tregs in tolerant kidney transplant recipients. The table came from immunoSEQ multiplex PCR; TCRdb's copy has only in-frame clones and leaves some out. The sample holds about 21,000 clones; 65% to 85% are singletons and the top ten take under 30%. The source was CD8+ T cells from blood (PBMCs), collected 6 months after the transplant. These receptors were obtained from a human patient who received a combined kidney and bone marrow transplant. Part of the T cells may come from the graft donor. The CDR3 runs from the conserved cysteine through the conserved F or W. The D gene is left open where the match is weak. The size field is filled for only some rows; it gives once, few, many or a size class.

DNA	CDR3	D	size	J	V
TGCGCCAGCAGCCAAGGATGGGGGGGCGTGTACGAGCAGTACTTC	CASSQGWGGVYEQYF	-	-	TRBJ2-7	TRBV4-3
TGTGCCAGCAGTGACGATTCAGGGGGTTCTGGGGCCAACGTCCTGACTTTC	CASSDDSGGSGANVLTF	TRBD1	-	TRBJ2-6	TRBV6-4
TGTGCCAGCAACCTGAGCGGGGGGAGGACAGATACGCAGTATTTT	CASNLSGGRTDTQYF	TRBD2	-	TRBJ2-3	TRBV9
TGTGCCAGCGCTCCCCCGGGACAGATAGTTTACGAGCAGTACTTC	CASAPPGQIVYEQYF	TRBD1	-	TRBJ2-7	TRBV5-5
TGTGCCAGTTCGAGTTATAGCAATCAGCCCCAGCATTTT	CASSSYSNQPQHF	-	-	TRBJ1-5	TRBV6-5
TGTGCCAGCAGCTCGAACCGGGAAAACACTGAAGCTTTCTTT	CASSSNRENTEAFF	-	-	TRBJ1-1	TRBV7-2
TGTGCCAGCAGTCCTGGTTACAGCCGACACTACGAGCAGTACTTC	CASSPGYSRHYEQYF	-	-	TRBJ2-7	TRBV6-5
TGTGCCAGCAGCTTGCGGGGGGAGCTCACAGATACGCAGTATTTT	CASSLRGELTDTQYF	TRBD2	-	TRBJ2-3	TRBV5-5
TGTGCCATCAGTACAGGGGACAATGAGCAGTTCTTC	CAISTGDNEQFF	TRBD1	-	TRBJ2-1	TRBV10-3
TGTGCCAGTAGTATCGGAGCGGGGGGTGAGCAGTTCTTC	CASSIGAGGEQFF	TRBD2	-	TRBJ2-1	TRBV19
TGTGCCAGCAGCCCGACAGGGTTGTACGAGCAGTACTTC	CASSPTGLYEQYF	TRBD1	-	TRBJ2-7	TRBV28
TGTGCCAGCAGCGTAGGAGACTACCCCGGGGCCGGGGAGCTGTTTTTT	CASSVGDYPGAGELFF	-	-	TRBJ2-2	TRBV9
TGTGCCAGCAGCTTTTTCGGGGGGACTACGAGCTCCTACGAGCAGTACTTC	CASSFFGGTTSSYEQYF	TRBD2	few	TRBJ2-7	TRBV7-2
TGTGCCAGCAGCAGCCGGGACAGGGTTGTCGAGCAGTACTTC	CASSSRDRVVEQYF	TRBD1	-	TRBJ2-7	TRBV4-2
TGTGCCAGCAGCTTAGGGGACAGAACCCATGAGCAGTTCTTC	CASSLGDRTHEQFF	TRBD1	-	TRBJ2-1	TRBV7-9
TGTGCCAGCAGACCGGGGACTAGCTTCTACAATGAGCAGTTCTTC	CASRPGTSFYNEQFF	TRBD2	-	TRBJ2-1	TRBV7-9
TGTGCCAGCTTGGGCAGGGGGCCCCTTAACTATGGCTACACCTTC	CASLGRGPLNYGYTF	TRBD1	few	TRBJ1-2	TRBV27